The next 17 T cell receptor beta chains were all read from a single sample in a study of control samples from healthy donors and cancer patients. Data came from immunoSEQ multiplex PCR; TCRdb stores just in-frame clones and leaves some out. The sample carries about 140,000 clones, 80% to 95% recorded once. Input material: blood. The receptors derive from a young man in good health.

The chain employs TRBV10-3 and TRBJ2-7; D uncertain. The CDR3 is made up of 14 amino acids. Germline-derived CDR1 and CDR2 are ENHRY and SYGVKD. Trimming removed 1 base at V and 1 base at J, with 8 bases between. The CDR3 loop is CAISEYLESYEQYF. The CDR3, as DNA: TGTGCCATCAGTGAGTATCTAGAATCCTACGAGCAGTACTTC.

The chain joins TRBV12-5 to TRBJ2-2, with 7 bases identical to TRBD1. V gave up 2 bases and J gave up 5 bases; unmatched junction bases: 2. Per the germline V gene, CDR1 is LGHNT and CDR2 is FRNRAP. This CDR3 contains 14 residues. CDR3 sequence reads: CASGLSDRTGELFF. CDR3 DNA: TGTGCTAGTGGTTTGTCGGACAGGACCGGGGAGCTGTTTTTT.

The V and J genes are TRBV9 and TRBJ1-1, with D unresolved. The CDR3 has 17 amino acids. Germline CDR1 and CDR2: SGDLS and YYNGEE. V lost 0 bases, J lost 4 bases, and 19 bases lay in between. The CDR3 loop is CASSVDMSGVGGTEAFF. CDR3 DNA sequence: TGTGCCAGCAGCGTAGATATGTCGGGAGTTGGTGGCACTGAAGCTTTCTTT.

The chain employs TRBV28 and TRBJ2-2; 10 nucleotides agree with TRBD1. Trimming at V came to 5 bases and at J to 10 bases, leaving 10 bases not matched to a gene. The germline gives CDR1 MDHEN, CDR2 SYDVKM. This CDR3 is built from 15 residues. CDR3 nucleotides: TGTGCCAGCAGTACCCGACAGGGGGCGCTTTCGGAGCTGTTTTTT. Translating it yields CASSTRQGALSELFF.

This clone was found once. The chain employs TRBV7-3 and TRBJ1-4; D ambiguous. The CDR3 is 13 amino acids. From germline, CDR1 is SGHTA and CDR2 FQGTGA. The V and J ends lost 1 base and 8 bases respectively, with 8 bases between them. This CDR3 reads CASSLIAGEKLFF. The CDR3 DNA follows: TGTGCCAGCAGCTTAATTGCGGGCGAAAAACTGTTTTTT.

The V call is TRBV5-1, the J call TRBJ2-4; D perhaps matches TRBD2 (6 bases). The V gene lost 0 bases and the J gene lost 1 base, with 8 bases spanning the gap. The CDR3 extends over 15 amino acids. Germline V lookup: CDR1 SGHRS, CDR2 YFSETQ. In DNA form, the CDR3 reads TGCGCCAGCAGCTTGGCGGCGGGGGCCAAAAACATTCAGTACTTC. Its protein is CASSLAAGAKNIQYF.

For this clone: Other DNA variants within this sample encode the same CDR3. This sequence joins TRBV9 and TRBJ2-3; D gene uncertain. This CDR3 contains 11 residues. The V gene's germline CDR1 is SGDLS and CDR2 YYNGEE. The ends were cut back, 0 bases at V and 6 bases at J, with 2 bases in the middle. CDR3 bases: TGTGCCAGCAGCGTAGGCGATACGCAGTATTTT. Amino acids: CASSVGDTQYF.

CDR3 in amino acids: CASSVREDNQPQHF. DNA for the CDR3: TGTGCCAGCAGCGTACGGGAGGACAATCAGCCCCAGCATTTT. This sequence joins TRBV9 and TRBJ1-5; D gene ambiguous. Germline V lookup: CDR1 SGDLS, CDR2 YYNGEE. Trimming cost V 1 base and J 3 bases, with 8 bases left between them. The CDR3 sequence is 14 residues long.

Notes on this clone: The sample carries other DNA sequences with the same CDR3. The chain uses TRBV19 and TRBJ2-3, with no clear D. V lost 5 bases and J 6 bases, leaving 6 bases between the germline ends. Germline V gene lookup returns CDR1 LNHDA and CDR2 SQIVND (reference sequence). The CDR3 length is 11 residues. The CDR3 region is CASSLGDTQYF. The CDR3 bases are TGTGCCAGTAGTTTGGGGGATACGCAGTATTTT.

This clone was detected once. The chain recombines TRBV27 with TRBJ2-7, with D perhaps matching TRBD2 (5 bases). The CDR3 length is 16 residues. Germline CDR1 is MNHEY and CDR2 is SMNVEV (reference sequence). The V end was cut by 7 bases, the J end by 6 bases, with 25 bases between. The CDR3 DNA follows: TGTGCCAGCACACAATCCTCAGGTCCGCGACGGGGCGAGCAGTACTTC. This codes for CASTQSSGPRRGEQYF.

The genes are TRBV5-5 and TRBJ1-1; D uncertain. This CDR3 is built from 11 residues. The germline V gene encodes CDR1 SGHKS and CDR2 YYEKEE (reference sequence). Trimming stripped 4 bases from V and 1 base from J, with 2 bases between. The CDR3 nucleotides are TGTGCCAGCAGCCCGAACACTGAAGCTTTCTTT. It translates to CASSPNTEAFF.

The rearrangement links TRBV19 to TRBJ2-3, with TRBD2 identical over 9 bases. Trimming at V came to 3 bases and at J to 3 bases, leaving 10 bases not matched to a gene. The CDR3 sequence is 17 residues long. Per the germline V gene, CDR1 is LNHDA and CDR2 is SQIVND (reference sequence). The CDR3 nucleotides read TGTGCCAGTAGTATTTTTGGCGGGGGGGCAGGTACAGATACGCAGTATTTT. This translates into CASSIFGGGAGTDTQYF. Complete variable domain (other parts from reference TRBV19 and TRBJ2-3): DGGITQSPKYLFRKEGQNVTLSCEQNLNHDAMYWYRQDPGQGLRLIYYSQIVNDFQKGDIAEGYSVSREKKESFPLTVTSAQKNPTAFYLCASSIFGGGAGTDTQYFGPGTRLTVL.

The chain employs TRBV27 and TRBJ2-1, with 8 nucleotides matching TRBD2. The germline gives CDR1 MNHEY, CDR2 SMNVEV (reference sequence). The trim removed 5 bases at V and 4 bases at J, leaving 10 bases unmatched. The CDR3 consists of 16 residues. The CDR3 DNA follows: TGTGCCAGCAGTAAAGACCGGACTAGCATGTACAATGAGCAGTTCTTC. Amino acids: CASSKDRTSMYNEQFF.

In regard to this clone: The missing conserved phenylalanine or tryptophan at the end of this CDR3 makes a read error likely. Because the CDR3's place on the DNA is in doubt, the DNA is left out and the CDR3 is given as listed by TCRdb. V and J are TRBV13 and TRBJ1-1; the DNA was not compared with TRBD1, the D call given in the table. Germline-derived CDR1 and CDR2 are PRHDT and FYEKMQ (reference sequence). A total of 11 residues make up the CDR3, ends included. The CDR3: CASSPRTPGVG.

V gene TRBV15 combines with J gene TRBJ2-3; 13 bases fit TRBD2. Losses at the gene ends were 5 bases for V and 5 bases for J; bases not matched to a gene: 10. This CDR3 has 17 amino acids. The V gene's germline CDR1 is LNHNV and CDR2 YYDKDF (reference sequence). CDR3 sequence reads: CATSLETSGGQEDTQYF. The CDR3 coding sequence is TGTGCCACCAGCCTTGAGACTAGCGGGGGGCAGGAAGATACGCAGTATTTT.

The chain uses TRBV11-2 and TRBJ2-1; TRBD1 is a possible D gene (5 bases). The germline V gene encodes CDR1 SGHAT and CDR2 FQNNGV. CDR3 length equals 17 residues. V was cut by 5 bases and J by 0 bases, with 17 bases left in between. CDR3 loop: CASSPPAGRVSYNEQFF. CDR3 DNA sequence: TGTGCCAGCAGCCCACCCGCCGGCAGGGTCTCCTACAATGAGCAGTTCTTC.

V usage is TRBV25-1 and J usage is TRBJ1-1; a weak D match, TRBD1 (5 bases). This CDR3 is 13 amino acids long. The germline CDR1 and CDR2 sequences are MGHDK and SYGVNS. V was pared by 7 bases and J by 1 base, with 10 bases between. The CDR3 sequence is CASTGARNTEAFF. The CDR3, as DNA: TGTGCCAGCACCGGGGCTCGGAACACTGAAGCTTTCTTT.